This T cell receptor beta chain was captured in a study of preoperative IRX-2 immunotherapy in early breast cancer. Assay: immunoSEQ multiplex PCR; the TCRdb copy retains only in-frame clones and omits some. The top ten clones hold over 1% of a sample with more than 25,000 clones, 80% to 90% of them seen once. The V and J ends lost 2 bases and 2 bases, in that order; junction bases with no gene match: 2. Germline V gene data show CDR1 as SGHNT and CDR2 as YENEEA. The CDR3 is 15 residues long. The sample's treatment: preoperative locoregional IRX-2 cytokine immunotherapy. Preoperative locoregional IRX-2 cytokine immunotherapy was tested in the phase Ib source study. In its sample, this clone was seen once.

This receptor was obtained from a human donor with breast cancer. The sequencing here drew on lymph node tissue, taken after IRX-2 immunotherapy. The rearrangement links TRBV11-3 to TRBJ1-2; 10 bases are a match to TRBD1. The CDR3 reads CASSLSGQGNYGYTF. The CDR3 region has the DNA TGTGCCAGCAGCTTATCGGGACAGGGGAACTATGGCTACACCTTC.